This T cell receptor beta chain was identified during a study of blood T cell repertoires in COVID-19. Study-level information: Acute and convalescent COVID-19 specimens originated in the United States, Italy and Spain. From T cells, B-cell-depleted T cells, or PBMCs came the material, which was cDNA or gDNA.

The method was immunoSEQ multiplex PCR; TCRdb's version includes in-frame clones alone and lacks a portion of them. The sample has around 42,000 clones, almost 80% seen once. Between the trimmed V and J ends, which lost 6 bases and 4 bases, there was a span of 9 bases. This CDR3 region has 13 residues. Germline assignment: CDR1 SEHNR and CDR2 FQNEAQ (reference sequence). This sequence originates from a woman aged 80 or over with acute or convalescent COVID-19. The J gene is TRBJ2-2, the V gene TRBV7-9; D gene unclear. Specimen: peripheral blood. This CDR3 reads CASRLSSTGELFF. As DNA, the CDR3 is TGTGCCAGCAGACTTTCGAGCACCGGGGAGCTGTTTTTT. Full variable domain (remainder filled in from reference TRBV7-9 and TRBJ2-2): DTGVSQNPRHKITKRGQNVTFRCDPISEHNRLYWYRQTLGQGPEFLTYFQNEAQLEKSRLLSDRFSAERPKGSFSTLEIQRTEQGDSAMYLCASRLSSTGELFFGEGSRLTVL.